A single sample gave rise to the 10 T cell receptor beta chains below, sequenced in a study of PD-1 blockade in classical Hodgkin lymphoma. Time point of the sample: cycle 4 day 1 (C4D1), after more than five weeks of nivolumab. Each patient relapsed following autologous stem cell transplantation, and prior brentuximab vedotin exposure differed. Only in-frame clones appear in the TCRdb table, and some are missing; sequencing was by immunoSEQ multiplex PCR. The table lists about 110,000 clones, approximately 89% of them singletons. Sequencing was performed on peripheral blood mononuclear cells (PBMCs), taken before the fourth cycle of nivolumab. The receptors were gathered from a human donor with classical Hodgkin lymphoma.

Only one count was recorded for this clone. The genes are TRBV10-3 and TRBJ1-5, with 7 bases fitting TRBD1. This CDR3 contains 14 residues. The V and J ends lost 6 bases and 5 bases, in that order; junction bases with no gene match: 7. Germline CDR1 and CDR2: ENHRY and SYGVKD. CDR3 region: CAISGTEGYQPQHF. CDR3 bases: TGTGCCATCAGCGGGACAGAGGGTTATCAGCCCCAGCATTTT.

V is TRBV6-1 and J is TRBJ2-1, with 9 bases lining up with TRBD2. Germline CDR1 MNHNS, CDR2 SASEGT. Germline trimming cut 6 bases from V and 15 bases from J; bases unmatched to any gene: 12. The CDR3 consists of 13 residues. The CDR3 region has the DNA TGTGCCAGCAGCGACAAAATAGCGGGAGAACTGTTCTTC. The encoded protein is CASSDKIAGELFF.

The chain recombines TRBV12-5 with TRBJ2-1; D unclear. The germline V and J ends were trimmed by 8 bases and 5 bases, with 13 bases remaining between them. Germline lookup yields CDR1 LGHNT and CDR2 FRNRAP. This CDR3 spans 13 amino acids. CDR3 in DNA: TGTGCTAGTTCTTCCTTTCAAGACAATGAGCAGTTCTTC. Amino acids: CASSSFQDNEQFF.

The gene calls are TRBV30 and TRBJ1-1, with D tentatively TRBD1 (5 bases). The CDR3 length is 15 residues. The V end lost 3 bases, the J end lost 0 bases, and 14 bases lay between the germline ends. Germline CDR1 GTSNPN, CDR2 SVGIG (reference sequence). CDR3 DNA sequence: TGTGCCTGGAGGAAAAGGGGAGCTTTGAACACTGAAGCTTTCTTT. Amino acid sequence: CAWRKRGALNTEAFF.

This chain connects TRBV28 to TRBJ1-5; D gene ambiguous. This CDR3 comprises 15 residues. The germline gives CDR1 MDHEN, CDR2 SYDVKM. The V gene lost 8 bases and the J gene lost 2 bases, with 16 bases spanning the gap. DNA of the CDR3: TGTGCCAGCGGTGGTAATGCAGGCCGCAATCAGCCCCAGCATTTT. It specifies CASGGNAGRNQPQHF.

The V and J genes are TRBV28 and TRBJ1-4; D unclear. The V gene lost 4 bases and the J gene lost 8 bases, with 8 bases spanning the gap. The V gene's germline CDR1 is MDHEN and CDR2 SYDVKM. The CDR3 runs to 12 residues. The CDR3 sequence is CASSSPGEKLFF. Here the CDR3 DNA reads TGTGCCAGCAGTTCCCCGGGGGAAAAACTGTTTTTT.

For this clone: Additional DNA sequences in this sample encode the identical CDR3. In nucleotides, the CDR3 is TGTGCCAGCAGCATGGTAGGGGTCTACGAGCAGTACTTC. It specifies CASSMVGVYEQYF. V usage is TRBV5-6 and J usage is TRBJ2-7; weak D call: TRBD1 (5 bases). V was clipped by 4 bases and J by 3 bases, with 11 bases between them. The CDR3 runs 13 residues. Germline V gene data show CDR1 as SGHDT and CDR2 as YYEEEE.

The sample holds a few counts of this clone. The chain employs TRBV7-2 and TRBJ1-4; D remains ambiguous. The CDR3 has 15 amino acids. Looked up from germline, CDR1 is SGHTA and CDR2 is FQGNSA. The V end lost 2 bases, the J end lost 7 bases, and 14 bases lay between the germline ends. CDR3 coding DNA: TGTGCCAGCAGCTTATCGGGTAGGCCAAGTGAAAAACTGTTTTTT. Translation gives CASSLSGRPSEKLFF.

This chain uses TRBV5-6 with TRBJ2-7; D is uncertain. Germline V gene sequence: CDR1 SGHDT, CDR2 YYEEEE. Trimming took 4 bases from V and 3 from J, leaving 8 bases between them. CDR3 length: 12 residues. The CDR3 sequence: CASSLRNYEQYF. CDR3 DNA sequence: TGTGCCAGCAGCCTTAGGAACTACGAGCAGTACTTC.

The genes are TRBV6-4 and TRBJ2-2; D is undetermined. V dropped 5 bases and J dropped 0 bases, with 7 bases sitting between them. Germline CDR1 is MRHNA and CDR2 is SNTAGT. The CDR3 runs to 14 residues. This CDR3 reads CASSFLANTGELFF. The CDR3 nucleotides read TGTGCCAGCAGTTTCCTAGCGAACACCGGGGAGCTGTTTTTT.